This T cell receptor (beta chain) came from a study of shared clonotypes between healthy human individuals. Study-wide points: Naive CD4 clonotypes were shared across several donors at 4.5% to 6%.

Donors comprised only Caucasian adults living in Nashville, Tennessee. A remark on this clone: Its cognate antigen is unknown.

The repertoire was sequenced with immunoSEQ multiplex PCR; TCRdb's copy has only in-frame clones and lacks some. The sample holds 950,000 to 1,100,000 clones; about 76% are singletons and the top ten take about 1.5%. The length of the CDR3 is 14 residues. CDR1 is SGHRS and CDR2 is YFSETQ in the germline V gene. The ends were cut back, 4 bases at V and 2 bases at J, with 13 bases in the middle. The receptor was derived from a man aged 18 to 30 in good health. The V and J genes are TRBV5-1 and TRBJ2-7, with D perhaps TRBD1 (6 bases). Sequencing was carried out using memory CD4+ T cells sorted from blood. Subset described: CD45RA-negative fraction. The CDR3 DNA sequence: TGCGCCAGCAGCCTTGACAGGCACCCCTACGAGCAGTACTTC. This gives the protein CASSLDRHPYEQYF.